Detailed here is one T cell receptor beta chain. The CDR3 loop spans 15 amino acids. Deletions cut 3 bases from V and 7 bases from J, with 18 bases between. Germline-derived CDR1 and CDR2 are LGHNT and FRNRAP. Authors' data handling: Researchers report that nucleated cell counts were estimated from reference gene primer amplification. Clones were read by immunoSEQ multiplex PCR, and TCRdb kept only the in-frame ones, dropping some. That table furnishes V, J and clone size, whereas the DNA furnished D and trimming. The table records approximately 85,000 clones, 80% to 90% of them present only once. This record belongs to a study of blood T cell repertoires in COVID-19. About the research overall: Collection of acute and convalescent COVID-19 samples took place in the United States, Italy and Spain. T cells, B-cell-depleted T cells, or PBMCs provided the cDNA or gDNA that served as material.

The chain carries TRBV12-5 and TRBJ1-2; perhaps TRBD1 as D (6 bases). Input material: peripheral blood. The clonotype comes from a man aged 45-60 years with active or convalescent COVID-19. The CDR3 coding sequence is TGTGCTAGTGGTTTCCTGTTGGGGGGGGCGCTTGGCTACACCTTC. Its protein product is CASGFLLGGALGYTF.